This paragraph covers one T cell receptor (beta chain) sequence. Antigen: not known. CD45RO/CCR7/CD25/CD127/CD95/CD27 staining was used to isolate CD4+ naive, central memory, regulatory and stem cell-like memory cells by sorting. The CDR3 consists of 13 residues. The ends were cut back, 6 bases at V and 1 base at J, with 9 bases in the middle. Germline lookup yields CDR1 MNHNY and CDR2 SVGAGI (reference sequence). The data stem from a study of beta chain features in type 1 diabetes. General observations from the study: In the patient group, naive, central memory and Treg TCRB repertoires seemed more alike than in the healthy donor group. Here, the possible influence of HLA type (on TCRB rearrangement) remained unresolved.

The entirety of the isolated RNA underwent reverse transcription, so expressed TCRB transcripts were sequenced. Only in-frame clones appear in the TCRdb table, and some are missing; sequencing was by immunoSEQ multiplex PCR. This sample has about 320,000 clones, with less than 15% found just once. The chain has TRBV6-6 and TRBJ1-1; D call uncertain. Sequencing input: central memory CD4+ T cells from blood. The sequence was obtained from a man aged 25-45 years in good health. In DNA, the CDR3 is TGTGCCAGCAGACCCGTCGGGAACACTGAAGCTTTCTTT. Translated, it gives CASRPVGNTEAFF.